This entry lists 18 T cell receptor beta chains sequenced from one sample in a study of spatial heterogeneity in lung cancer. TCRdb redid the calling of the 5' RACE reads with MiXCR, one entry per CDR3 protein. Counted here are around 45,000 distinct CDR3 sequences, 12% to 15% occurring once; the ten biggest clones make up around three fifths. This sample's time point: sample taken at primary tumor resection. This material consisted of PBMCs, taken at surgery. The origin of the receptors is a male donor with early-stage non-small cell lung cancer.

The chain couples TRBV7-9 to TRBJ2-5, with D uncertain. Germline loops: CDR1 SEHNR, CDR2 FQNEAQ (reference sequence). The CDR3 has 15 amino acids. V lost 5 bases and J 2 bases, leaving 15 bases between the germline ends. The CDR3 loop reads CASSPPAGLQETQYF. CDR3 DNA: TGTGCCAGCAGCCCCCCGGCAGGATTACAAGAGACCCAGTACTTC.

J is TRBJ2-5 and V is TRBV2; 13 nucleotides agree with TRBD2. V dropped 6 bases and J dropped 5; count of bases not matched to a gene: 6. CDR3 length: 15 residues. Germline CDR1 is SNHLY and CDR2 is FYNNEI. The CDR3 DNA sequence: TGTGCCAGCAGGAAGACTAGCGGGGGGAAGGAGACCCAGTACTTC. This encodes CASRKTSGGKETQYF.

A few counts support this clonotype. The V call is TRBV2, the J call TRBJ2-2, with D perhaps matching TRBD1 (5 bases). With 2 bases removed from V and 0 bases from J, the gap between germline ends came to 7 bases. Germline lookup yields CDR1 SNHLY and CDR2 FYNNEI. The CDR3 is 15 amino acids. The CDR3 region has the DNA TGTGCCAGCAGTGAACAGGGTCCGAACACCGGGGAGCTGTTTTTT. This codes for CASSEQGPNTGELFF.

In this sample, this clonotype turned up a few times. This chain joins TRBV7-9 and TRBJ2-7; 9 positions agree with TRBD1. The CDR3 is 15 amino acids. Germline-derived CDR1 and CDR2 are SEHNR and FQNEAQ (reference sequence). V was pared by 4 bases and J by 0 bases, with 4 bases of the junction left unmatched. Here the CDR3 DNA reads TGTGCCAGCAGCTCGGACAGGGGAAACTCCTACGAGCAGTACTTC. Translation gives CASSSDRGNSYEQYF.

There are a few counts of this clonotype. V gene TRBV5-5 combines with J gene TRBJ2-1; 8 bases match TRBD1. This CDR3 has 15 residues. CDR1 SGHKS and CDR2 YYEKEE come from the germline V gene (reference sequence). V shed 4 bases, J shed 3 bases, and the junction held 6 bases outside the gene matches. DNA for the CDR3: TGTGCCAGCAGCCAAGGGACAGGTAACTACAATGAGCAGTTCTTC. It codes for CASSQGTGNYNEQFF. Variable domain in full (rest from reference TRBV5-5 and TRBJ2-1): DAGVTQSPTHLIKTRGQQVTLRCSPISGHKSVSWYQQVLGQGPQFIFQYYEKEERGRGNFPDRFSARQFPNYSSELNVNALLLGDSALYLCASSQGTGNYNEQFFGPGTRLTVL.

This clonotype was counted a few times. This chain links TRBV7-6 with TRBJ1-1, with D perhaps matching TRBD1 (5 bases). CDR1 and CDR2 from the germline V gene are SGHVS and FNYEAQ. Trimming left V 6 bases short and J 8 bases short, with 19 bases between. The CDR3 length is 14 residues. The CDR3 here is CASRKASSGGEAFF. The CDR3 coding sequence is TGTGCCAGCAGGAAGGCGTCAAGCGGGGGAGAAGCTTTCTTT.

This clonotype appeared a few times. The gene calls are TRBV4-2 and TRBJ1-1, with D possibly matching TRBD1 (6 bases). Looked up from germline, CDR1 is LGHNA and CDR2 is YNFKEQ. The ends were cut back, 4 bases at V and 3 bases at J, with 15 bases in the middle. This CDR3 contains 15 residues. The CDR3 protein is CASSLAGARDTEAFF. The CDR3, as DNA: TGTGCCAGCAGCCTAGCGGGGGCTCGCGACACTGAAGCTTTCTTT.

This clonotype was counted many times. This chain links TRBV20-1 with TRBJ2-5, with D possibly being TRBD1 (6 bases). The V end lost 5 bases, the J end lost 5 bases, and 15 bases lay between the germline ends. This CDR3 is 13 amino acids long. The germline V gene has CDR1 DFQATT and CDR2 SNEGSKA (reference sequence). CDR3 DNA: TGCAGTGCTCATGCAGGGGAGACGGAGACCCAGTACTTC. As protein: CSAHAGETETQYF.

The chain links TRBV3-1 to TRBJ2-7; D possibly corresponds to TRBD2 (5 bases). From germline, CDR1 is LGHDT and CDR2 YNNKEL (reference sequence). V was clipped by 6 bases and J by 6 bases, with 12 bases between them. CDR3 length equals 12 residues. The CDR3 loop reads CASRGTAGEQYF. The CDR3 DNA sequence: TGTGCCAGCAGGGGCACGGCGGGCGAGCAGTACTTC.

The CDR3, as DNA: TGTGCCTGGAGTGTAGCCCGGTCTAGCAATCAGCCCCAGCATTTT. It is translated as CAWSVARSSNQPQHF. The chain uses TRBV30 and TRBJ1-5; D not resolved. The CDR3 runs 15 residues. CDR1 is GTSNPN and CDR2 is SVGIG in the germline V gene (reference sequence). The V and J ends lost 0 bases and 0 bases respectively, with 9 bases between them.

The rearrangement joins TRBV20-1 to TRBJ1-2; 9 positions agree with TRBD1. CDR1 DFQATT and CDR2 SNEGSKA come from the germline V gene (reference sequence). V lost 6 bases, J lost 0 bases, and 5 bases stayed unmatched. The CDR3 is 14 residues long. CDR3 in amino acids: CSAKDRGANYGYTF. The CDR3, as DNA: TGCAGTGCCAAGGACAGGGGAGCTAACTATGGCTACACCTTC.

Details on this clonotype: A much larger clone is a single base away; this may be a read error. The chain recombines TRBV28 with TRBJ2-7; D is undetermined. This CDR3 comprises 12 residues. Germline V gene lookup returns CDR1 MDHEN and CDR2 SYDVKM. CDR3 in DNA: TGTACCAGCAGTCCCGGTGTGTACGAGCAGTACTTC. The encoded protein is CTSSPGVYEQYF.

This chain links TRBV3-1 with TRBJ2-7; no definite D call. Looked up from germline, CDR1 is LGHDT and CDR2 is YNNKEL (reference sequence). V was clipped by 0 bases and J by 3 bases, with 9 bases between them. The length of the CDR3 is 14 residues. CDR3 bases: TGTGCCAGCAGCCAAGAATACGGAAACTACGAGCAGTACTTC. It translates to CASSQEYGNYEQYF.

This clonotype was counted ten times or more. The chain links TRBV4-1 to TRBJ1-1, with a weak D call TRBD1 (6 bases). The CDR3 is made up of 14 amino acids. V lost 6 bases and J 4 bases, leaving 15 bases between the germline ends. CDR1 and CDR2 from the germline V gene are MGHRA and YSYEKL. CDR3 in amino acids: CASRDNRAGTEAFF. In DNA form, the CDR3 reads TGCGCCAGCAGGGATAACAGGGCGGGCACTGAAGCTTTCTTT.

This clonotype has only a few counts. V gene TRBV4-3 combines with J gene TRBJ2-1; D perhaps matches TRBD2 (5 bases). The CDR3 contains 15 residues. The germline V gene encodes CDR1 LGHNA and CDR2 YSLEER. The germline V and J ends were trimmed by 4 bases and 3 bases, with 13 bases remaining between them. The CDR3 sequence: CASSPMERSYNEQFF. The CDR3 DNA reads as TGCGCCAGCAGCCCCATGGAGCGGAGCTACAATGAGCAGTTCTTC.

This clonotype was recorded a few times. The chain couples TRBV6-6 to TRBJ2-1; 7 bases line up with TRBD2. The CDR3 length is 14 residues. The trim removed 6 bases at V and 4 bases at J, leaving 6 bases unmatched. CDR1 and CDR2 (germline): MNHNY, SVGAGI (reference sequence). The CDR3 here is CASSTGAGYNEQFF. The CDR3 bases are TGTGCCAGCAGCACGGGAGCGGGGTACAATGAGCAGTTCTTC.

This clonotype was counted ten times or more. The genes are TRBV6-4 and TRBJ1-6; D ambiguous. V was pared by 9 bases and J by 8 bases, with 5 bases between. CDR3 length: 10 amino acids. Per the germline V gene, CDR1 is MRHNA and CDR2 is SNTAGT. This CDR3 reads CASLDSPLHF. The DNA for the CDR3 is TGTGCCAGTTTGGATTCACCCCTCCACTTT.

The chain carries TRBV29-1 and TRBJ2-5; D may be TRBD2 (6 bases). Trimming pared 7 bases from V and 4 bases from J, leaving 16 bases between. In germline, CDR1 is SQVTM, CDR2 ANQGSEA. The CDR3 length is 13 residues. CDR3 region: CSAQTSSGETQYF. CDR3 in DNA: TGCAGCGCCCAGACTAGTTCGGGAGAGACCCAGTACTTC.